This paragraph reports one T cell receptor beta chain. This entry belongs to a study of blood T cell repertoires in COVID-19. Per the study methods: Amplification with reference gene primers provided the estimates of nucleated cell counts. Sequencing used immunoSEQ multiplex PCR; TCRdb keeps in-frame clones, though not all of them. V and J calls and clone size are copied from that table; D and trimming were computed from the DNA. The table includes a few hundred thousand clones, 80% to 90% detected once. CDR1 and CDR2 (germline): MNHEY, SMNVEV (reference sequence). The CDR3 consists of 13 residues. V gave up 5 bases and J gave up 4 bases, with 11 bases separating them.

This clonotype originated in a man aged 25-45 years who had recovered from COVID-19. This chain links TRBV27 with TRBJ2-5; perhaps TRBD1 as D (7 bases). Sequenced material: PBMCs or T cells enriched from blood (not recorded which). CDR3 amino acids: CASSPGDRETQYF. The CDR3 DNA sequence: TGTGCCAGCAGTCCGGGGGACAGAGAGACCCAGTACTTC.